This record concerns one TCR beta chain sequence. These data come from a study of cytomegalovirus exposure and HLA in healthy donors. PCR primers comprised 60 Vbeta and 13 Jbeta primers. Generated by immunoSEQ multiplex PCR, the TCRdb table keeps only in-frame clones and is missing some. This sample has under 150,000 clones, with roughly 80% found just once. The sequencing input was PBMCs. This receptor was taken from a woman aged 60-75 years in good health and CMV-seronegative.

The CDR3 bases are TGTGCCAGCAGCTTTAGTGCGGCTAGCGGGGGGGCGTACAATGAGCAGTTCTTC. It codes for CASSFSAASGGAYNEQFF. This chain links TRBV5-4 with TRBJ2-1; 12 bases match TRBD2. The CDR3 is 18 amino acids. With 2 bases clipped from V and 4 bases from J, the junction kept 10 bases outside the gene matches. Germline V lookup: CDR1 SGHNT, CDR2 YYREEE (reference sequence).